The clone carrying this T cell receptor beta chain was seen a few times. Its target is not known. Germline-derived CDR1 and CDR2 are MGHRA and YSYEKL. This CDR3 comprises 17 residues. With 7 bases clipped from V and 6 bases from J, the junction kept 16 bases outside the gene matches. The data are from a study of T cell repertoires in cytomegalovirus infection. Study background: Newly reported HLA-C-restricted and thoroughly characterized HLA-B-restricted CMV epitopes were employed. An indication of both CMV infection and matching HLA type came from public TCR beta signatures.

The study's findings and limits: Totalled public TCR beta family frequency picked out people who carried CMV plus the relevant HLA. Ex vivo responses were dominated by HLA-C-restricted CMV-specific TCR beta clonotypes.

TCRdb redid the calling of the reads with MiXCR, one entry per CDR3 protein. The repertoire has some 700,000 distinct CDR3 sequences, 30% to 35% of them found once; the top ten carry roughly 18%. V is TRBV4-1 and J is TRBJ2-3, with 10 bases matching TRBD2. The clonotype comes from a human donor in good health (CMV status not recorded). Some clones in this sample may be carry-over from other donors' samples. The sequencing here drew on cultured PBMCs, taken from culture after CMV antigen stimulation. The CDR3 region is CASTPRGAGGSRDTQYF. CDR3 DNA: TGCGCCAGCACGCCGCGGGGAGCGGGAGGGAGCAGGGATACGCAGTATTTT.